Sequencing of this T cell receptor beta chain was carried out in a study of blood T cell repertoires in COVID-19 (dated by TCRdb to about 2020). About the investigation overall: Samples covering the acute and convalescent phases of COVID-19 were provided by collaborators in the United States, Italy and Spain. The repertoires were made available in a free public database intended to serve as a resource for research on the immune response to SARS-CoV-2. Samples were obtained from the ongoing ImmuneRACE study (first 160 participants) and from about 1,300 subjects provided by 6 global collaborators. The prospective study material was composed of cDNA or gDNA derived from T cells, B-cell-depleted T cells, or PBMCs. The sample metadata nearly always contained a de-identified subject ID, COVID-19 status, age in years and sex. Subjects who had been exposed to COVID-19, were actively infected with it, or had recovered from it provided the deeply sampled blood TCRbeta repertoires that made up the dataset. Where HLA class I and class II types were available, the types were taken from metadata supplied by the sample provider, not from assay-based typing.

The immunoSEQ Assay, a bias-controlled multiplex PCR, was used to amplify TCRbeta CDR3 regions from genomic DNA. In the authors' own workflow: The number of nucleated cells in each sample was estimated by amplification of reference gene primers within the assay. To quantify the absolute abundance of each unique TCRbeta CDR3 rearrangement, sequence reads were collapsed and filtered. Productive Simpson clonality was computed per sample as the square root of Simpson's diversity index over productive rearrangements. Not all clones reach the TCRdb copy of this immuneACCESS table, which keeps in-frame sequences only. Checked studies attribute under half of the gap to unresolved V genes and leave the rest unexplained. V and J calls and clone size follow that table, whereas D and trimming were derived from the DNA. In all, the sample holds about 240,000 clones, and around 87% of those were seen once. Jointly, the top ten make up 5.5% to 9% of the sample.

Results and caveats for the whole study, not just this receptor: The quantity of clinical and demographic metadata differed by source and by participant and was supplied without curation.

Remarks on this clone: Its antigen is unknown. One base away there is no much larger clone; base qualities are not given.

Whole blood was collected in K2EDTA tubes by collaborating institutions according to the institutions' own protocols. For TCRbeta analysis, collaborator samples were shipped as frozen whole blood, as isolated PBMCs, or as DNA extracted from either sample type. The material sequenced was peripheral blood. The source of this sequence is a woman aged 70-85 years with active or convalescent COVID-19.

Here is the DNA: TGTGCCAGTAGGCCGGGACACACGTCAGAATTTAGCTCCTACGAGCAGTACTTC. This encodes CASRPGHTSEFSSYEQYF. The chain is made from TRBV19 and TRBJ2-7, and TRBD1 may be the D gene, going by 6 matching bases. Deletion took 6 bases off V and 0 bases off J, with a span of 24 bases between the germline ends. For CDR1 and CDR2, the germline V gene (reference sequence) lists LNHDA and SQIVND. The CDR3, from cysteine to phenylalanine, totals 18 residues. Only the CDR3 portion is preserved as DNA: 54 bases, with reading frame beginning at the first base.